The text below deals with one T cell receptor beta chain. The antigen remains unidentified. The method was immunoSEQ multiplex PCR; TCRdb's version includes in-frame clones alone and lacks a portion of them. The sample includes roughly 260,000 clones, 80% to 90% seen only once; the top ten take approximately 2.5%. The data were taken from a study of cytomegalovirus exposure and HLA in healthy donors. Overall study results and limits: Many donors carried some public TCRs, although rarity characterized most TCR sequences.

The sequence came from a man between 18 and 35 years old in good health and CMV-seronegative. Material: PBMCs.

CDR3 nucleotide sequence: TGTGCCAGCAGCATACCGGATGAAAAACTGTTTTTT. As protein: CASSIPDEKLFF. The chain employs TRBV5-6 and TRBJ1-4; D is unclear. V lost 4 bases to trimming and J lost 6 bases, with 7 bases between them. Per the germline V gene, CDR1 is SGHDT and CDR2 is YYEEEE. There are 12 residues in the CDR3.